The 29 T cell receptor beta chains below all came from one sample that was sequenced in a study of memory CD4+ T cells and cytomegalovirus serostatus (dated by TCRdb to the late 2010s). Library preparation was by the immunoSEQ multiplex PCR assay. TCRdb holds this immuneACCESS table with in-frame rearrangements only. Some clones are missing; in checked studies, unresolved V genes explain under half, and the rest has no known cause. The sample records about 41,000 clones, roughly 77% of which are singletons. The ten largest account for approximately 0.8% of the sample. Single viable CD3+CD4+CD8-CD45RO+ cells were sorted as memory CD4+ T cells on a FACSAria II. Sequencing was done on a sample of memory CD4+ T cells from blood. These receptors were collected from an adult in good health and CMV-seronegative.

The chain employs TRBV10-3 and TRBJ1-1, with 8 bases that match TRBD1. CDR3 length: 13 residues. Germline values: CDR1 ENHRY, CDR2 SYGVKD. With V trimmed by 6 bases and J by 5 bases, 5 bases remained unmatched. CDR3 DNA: TGTGCCATCAGGGACAGGGAAGTAACTGAAGCTTTCTTT. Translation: CAIRDREVTEAFF.

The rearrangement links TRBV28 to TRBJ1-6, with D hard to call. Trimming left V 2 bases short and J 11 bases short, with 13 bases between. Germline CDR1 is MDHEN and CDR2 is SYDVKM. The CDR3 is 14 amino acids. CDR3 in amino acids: CASSLGQVRTPLHF. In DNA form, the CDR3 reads TGTGCCAGCAGTTTAGGTCAAGTGAGGACACCCCTCCACTTT.

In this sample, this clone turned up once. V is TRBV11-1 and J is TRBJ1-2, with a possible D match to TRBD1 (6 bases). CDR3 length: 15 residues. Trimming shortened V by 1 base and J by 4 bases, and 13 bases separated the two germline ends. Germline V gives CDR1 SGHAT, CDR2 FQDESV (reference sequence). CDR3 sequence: CASSLGFGQPYGYTF. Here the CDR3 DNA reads TGTGCCAGCAGCTTAGGATTCGGACAGCCCTATGGCTACACCTTC.

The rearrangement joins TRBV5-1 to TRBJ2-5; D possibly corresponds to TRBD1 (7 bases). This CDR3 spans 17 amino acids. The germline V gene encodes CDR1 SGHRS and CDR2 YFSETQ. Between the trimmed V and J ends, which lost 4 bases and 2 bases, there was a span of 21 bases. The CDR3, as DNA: TGCGCCAGCAGCGCAGGCCTCAGGGGGACTGCACAAGAGACCCAGTACTTC. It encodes CASSAGLRGTAQETQYF.

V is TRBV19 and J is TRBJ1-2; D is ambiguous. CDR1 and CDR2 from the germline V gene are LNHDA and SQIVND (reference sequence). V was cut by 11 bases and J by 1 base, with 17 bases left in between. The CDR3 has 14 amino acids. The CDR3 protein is CASKIPTDNYGYTF. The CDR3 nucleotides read TGTGCCTCGAAAATCCCCACAGATAACTATGGCTACACCTTC.

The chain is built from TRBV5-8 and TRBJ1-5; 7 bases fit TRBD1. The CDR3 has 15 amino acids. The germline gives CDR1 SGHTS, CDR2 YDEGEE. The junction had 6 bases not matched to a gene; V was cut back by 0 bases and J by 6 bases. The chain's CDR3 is CASSLGDSVAQPQHF. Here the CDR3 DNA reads TGTGCCAGCAGCTTGGGGGACAGCGTTGCTCAGCCCCAGCATTTT.

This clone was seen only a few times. CDR3 nucleotide sequence: TGTGCCAGCAGCTTAGTAGGGTACGAGCAGTACTTC. Its protein product is CASSLVGYEQYF. The V call is TRBV7-8, the J call TRBJ2-7; D remains ambiguous. Germline CDR1 and CDR2: SGHVS and FQNEAQ. There are 12 residues in the CDR3. Trimming took 1 base from V and 4 from J, leaving 5 bases between them.

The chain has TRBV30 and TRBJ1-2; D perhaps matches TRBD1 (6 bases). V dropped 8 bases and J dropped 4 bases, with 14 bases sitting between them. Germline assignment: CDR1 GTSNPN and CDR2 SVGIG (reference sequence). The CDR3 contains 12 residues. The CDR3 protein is CAGGGARYGYTF. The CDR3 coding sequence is TGTGCCGGTGGGGGGGCCCGCTATGGCTACACCTTC.

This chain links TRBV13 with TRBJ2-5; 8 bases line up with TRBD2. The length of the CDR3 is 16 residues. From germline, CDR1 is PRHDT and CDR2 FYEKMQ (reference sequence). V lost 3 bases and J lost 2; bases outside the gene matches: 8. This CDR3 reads CASSFLAGPLQETQYF. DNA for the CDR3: TGTGCCAGCAGCTTCCTAGCGGGCCCATTGCAAGAGACCCAGTACTTC.

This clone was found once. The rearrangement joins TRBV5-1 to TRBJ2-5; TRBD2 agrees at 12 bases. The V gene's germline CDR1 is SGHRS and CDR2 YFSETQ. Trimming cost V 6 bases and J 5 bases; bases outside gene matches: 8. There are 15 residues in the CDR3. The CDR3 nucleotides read TGCGCCAGCAAAAGACTAGCGGGGGAAGGGGAGACCCAGTACTTC. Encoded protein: CASKRLAGEGETQYF. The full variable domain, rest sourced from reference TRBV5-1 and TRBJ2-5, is KAGVTQTPRYLIKTRGQQVTLSCSPISGHRSVSWYQQTPGQGLQFLFEYFSETQRNKGNFPGRFSGRQFSNSRSEMNVSTLELGDSALYLCASKRLAGEGETQYFGPGTRLLVL.

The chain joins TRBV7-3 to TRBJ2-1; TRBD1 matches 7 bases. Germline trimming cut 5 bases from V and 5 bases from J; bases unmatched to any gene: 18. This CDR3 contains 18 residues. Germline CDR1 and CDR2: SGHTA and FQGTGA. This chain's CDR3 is CASSPGQYTGWEHNEQFF. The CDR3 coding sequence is TGTGCCAGCAGCCCGGGACAGTACACAGGATGGGAACACAATGAGCAGTTCTTC. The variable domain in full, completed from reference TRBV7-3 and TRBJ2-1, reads GAGVSQTPSNKVTEKGKYVELRCDPISGHTALYWYRQSLGQGPEFLIYFQGTGAADDSGLPNDRFFAVRPEGSVSTLKIQRTERGDSAVYLCASSPGQYTGWEHNEQFFGPGTRLTVL.

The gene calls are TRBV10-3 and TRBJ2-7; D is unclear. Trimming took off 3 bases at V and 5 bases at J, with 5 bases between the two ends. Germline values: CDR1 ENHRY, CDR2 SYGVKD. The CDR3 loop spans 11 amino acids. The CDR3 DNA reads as TGTGCCATCAGTGACGGCAACGAGCAGTACTTC. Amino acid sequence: CAISDGNEQYF.

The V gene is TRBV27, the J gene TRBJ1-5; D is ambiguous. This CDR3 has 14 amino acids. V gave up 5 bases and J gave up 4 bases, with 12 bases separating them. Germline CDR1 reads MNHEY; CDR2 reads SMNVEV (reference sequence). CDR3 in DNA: TGTGCCAGCAGTCTCGGGAGCCCAAATCAGCCCCAGCATTTT. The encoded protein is CASSLGSPNQPQHF.

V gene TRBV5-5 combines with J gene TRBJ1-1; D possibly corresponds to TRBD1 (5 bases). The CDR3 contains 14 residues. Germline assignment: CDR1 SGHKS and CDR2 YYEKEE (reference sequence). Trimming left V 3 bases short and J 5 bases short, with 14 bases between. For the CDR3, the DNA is TGTGCCAGCAGCTCCCTGGCAGGGAGGACTGAAGCTTTCTTT. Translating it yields CASSSLAGRTEAFF.

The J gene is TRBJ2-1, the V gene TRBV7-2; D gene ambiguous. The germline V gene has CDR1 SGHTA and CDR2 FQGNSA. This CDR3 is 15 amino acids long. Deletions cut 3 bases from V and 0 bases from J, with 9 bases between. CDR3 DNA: TGTGCCAGCAGCTTCTCGGTTAGCTCCTACAATGAGCAGTTCTTC. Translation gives CASSFSVSSYNEQFF.

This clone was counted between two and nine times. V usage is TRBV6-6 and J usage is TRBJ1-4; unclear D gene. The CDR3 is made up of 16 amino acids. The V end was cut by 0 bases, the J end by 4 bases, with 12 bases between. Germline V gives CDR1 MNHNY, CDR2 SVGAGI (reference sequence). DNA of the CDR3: TGTGCCAGCAGTTACTCGAGTCTCCCCGGTAATGAAAAACTGTTTTTT. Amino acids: CASSYSSLPGNEKLFF.

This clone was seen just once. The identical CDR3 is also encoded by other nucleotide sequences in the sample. DNA of the CDR3: TGCGCCAGCAGCCAAGAACTGGGGTATAGGTATGGCTACACCTTC. This sequence encodes CASSQELGYRYGYTF. The rearrangement links TRBV4-3 to TRBJ1-2, with D uncertain. V was trimmed by 0 bases and J by 5 bases, leaving 13 bases between them. This CDR3 is 15 amino acids long. CDR1 is LGHNA, CDR2 YSLEER, per germline.

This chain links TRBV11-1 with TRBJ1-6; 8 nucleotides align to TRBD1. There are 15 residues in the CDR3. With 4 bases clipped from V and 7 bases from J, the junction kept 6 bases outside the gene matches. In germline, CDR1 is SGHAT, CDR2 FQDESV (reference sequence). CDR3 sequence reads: CASSSKDRANSPLHF. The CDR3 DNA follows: TGTGCCAGCAGCTCAAAGGACAGGGCGAATTCACCCCTCCACTTT.

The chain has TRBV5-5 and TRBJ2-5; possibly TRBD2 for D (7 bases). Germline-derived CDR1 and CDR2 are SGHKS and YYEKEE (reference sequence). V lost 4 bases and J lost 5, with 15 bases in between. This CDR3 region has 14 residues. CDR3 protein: CASSRRGGTETQYF. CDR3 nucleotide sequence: TGTGCCAGCAGCAGGAGGGGGGGAACGGAGACCCAGTACTTC. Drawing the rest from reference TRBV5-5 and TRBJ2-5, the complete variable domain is DAGVTQSPTHLIKTRGQQVTLRCSPISGHKSVSWYQQVLGQGPQFIFQYYEKEERGRGNFPDRFSARQFPNYSSELNVNALLLGDSALYLCASSRRGGTETQYFGPGTRLLVL.

CDR3 loop: CASSRTGSSEPQHF. The CDR3 DNA reads TGTGCCAGCTCACGGACAGGGTCGAGCGAGCCCCAGCATTTT. V is TRBV18 and J is TRBJ1-5; 8 positions match TRBD1. This CDR3 spans 14 amino acids. Germline-derived CDR1 and CDR2 are KGHSH and LQKENI. The trim removed 4 bases at V and 8 bases at J, leaving 7 bases unmatched. Complete variable domain (other parts from reference TRBV18 and TRBJ1-5): NAGVMQNPRHLVRRRGQEARLRCSPMKGHSHVYWYRQLPEEGLKFMVYLQKENIIDESGMPKERFSAEFPKEGPSILRIQQVVRGDSAAYFCASSRTGSSEPQHFGDGTRLSIL.

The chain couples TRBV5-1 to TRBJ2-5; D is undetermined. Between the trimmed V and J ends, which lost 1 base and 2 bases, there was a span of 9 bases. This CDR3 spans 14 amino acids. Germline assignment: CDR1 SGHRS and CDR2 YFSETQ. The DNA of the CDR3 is TGCGCCAGCAGCTTGTCCGACACACAAGAGACCCAGTACTTC. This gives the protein CASSLSDTQETQYF.

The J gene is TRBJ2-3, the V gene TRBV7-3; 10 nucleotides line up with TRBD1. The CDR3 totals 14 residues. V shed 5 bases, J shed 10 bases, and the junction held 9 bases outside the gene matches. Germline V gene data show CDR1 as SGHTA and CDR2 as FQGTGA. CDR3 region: CASSREAGTGAQYF. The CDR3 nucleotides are TGTGCCAGCAGCAGAGAAGCCGGGACAGGGGCGCAGTATTTT.

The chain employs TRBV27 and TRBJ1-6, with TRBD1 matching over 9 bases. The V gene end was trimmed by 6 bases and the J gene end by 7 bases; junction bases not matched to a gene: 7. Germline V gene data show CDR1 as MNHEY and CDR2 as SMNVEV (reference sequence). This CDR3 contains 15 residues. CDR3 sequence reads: CASRLEGTGNSPLHF. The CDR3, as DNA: TGTGCCAGCAGACTAGAAGGGACAGGGAATTCACCCCTCCACTTT.

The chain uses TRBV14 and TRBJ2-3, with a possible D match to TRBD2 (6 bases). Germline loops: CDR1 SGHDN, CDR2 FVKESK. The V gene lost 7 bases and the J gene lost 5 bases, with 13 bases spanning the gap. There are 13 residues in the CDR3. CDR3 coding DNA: TGTGCCAGCACGAGGAGGGTGGAAGATACGCAGTATTTT. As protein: CASTRRVEDTQYF.

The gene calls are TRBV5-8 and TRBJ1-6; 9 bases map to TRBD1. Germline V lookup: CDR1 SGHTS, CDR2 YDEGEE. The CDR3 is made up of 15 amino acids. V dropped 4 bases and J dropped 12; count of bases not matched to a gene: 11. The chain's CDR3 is CASSRRQGVSEPLHF. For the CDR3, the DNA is TGTGCCAGCAGCCGGCGACAGGGGGTTTCTGAACCCCTCCACTTT.

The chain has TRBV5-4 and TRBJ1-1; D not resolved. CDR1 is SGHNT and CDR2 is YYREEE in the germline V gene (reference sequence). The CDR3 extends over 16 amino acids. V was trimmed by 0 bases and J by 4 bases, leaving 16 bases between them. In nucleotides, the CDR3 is TGTGCCAGCAGCTTGGCCGGGAGGGTTGCTCGCACTGAAGCTTTCTTT. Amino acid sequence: CASSLAGRVARTEAFF.

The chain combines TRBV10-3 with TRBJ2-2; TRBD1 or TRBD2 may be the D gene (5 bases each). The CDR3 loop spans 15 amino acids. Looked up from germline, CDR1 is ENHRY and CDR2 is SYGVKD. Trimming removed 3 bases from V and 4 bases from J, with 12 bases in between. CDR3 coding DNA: TGTGCCATCAGTGAAAAGGGGAGCGGCACCGGGGAGCTGTTTTTT. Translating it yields CAISEKGSGTGELFF.

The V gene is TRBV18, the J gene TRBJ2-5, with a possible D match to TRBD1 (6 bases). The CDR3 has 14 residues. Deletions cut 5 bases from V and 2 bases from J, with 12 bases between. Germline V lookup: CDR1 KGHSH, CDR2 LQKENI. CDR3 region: CASSAPGEQETQYF. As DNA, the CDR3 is TGTGCCAGCTCAGCCCCAGGGGAACAAGAGACCCAGTACTTC.

CDR3: CASSRGQGGEQYF. In DNA, the CDR3 is TGTGCCAGCTCACGGGGACAGGGAGGCGAGCAGTACTTC. This chain joins TRBV18 and TRBJ2-7; 9 bases match TRBD1. This CDR3 is 13 amino acids long. The V gene's germline CDR1 is KGHSH and CDR2 LQKENI. Trimming at V came to 4 bases and at J to 6 bases, leaving 4 bases not matched to a gene.